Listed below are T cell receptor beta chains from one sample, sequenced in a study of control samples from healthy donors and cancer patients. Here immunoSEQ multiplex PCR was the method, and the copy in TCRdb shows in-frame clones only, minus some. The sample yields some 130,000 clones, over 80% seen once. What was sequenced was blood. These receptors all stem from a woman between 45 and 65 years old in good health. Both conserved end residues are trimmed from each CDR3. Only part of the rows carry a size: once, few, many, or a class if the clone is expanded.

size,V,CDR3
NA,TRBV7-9,ASSLVGGWVNTEAF
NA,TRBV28,ASSLSDRLENSPLH
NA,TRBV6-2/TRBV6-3,ASSTGVFTEAF
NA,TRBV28,ASSLQGKGEKLF
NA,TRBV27,ASSFEGTSNQPQH
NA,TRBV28,ASMILGGQNTGELF
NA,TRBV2,ASSVISVETQY
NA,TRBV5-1,ASSLAGQGGDEKLF
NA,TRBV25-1,ASSGGDYGYT
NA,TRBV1,TTGGRERSSGNTIY
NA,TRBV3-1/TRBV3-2,ASSQEMTGYHNYGYT
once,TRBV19,ASSEVASYNEQF
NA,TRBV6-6,ASTRQGIAEAF
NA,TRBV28,ASRDGVAYT
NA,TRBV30,AWASPGTQPQH
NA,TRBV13,ASSLGGSPYEQY
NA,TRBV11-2,ASSLGVMNTEAF
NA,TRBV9,ASSASPSLRSYEQY
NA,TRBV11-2,ASSLVGPNTEAF
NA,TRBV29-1,SVEGLAGALDTQY
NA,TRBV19,ASSIRAGGNQPQH
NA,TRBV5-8,ASSVPGLGADEQY
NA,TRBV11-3,ASSLVGGGVETQY
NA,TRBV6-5,ASSATLSNYGYT
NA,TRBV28,ASSLPWGERLPGELF
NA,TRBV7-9,ASSPALGGAEAF